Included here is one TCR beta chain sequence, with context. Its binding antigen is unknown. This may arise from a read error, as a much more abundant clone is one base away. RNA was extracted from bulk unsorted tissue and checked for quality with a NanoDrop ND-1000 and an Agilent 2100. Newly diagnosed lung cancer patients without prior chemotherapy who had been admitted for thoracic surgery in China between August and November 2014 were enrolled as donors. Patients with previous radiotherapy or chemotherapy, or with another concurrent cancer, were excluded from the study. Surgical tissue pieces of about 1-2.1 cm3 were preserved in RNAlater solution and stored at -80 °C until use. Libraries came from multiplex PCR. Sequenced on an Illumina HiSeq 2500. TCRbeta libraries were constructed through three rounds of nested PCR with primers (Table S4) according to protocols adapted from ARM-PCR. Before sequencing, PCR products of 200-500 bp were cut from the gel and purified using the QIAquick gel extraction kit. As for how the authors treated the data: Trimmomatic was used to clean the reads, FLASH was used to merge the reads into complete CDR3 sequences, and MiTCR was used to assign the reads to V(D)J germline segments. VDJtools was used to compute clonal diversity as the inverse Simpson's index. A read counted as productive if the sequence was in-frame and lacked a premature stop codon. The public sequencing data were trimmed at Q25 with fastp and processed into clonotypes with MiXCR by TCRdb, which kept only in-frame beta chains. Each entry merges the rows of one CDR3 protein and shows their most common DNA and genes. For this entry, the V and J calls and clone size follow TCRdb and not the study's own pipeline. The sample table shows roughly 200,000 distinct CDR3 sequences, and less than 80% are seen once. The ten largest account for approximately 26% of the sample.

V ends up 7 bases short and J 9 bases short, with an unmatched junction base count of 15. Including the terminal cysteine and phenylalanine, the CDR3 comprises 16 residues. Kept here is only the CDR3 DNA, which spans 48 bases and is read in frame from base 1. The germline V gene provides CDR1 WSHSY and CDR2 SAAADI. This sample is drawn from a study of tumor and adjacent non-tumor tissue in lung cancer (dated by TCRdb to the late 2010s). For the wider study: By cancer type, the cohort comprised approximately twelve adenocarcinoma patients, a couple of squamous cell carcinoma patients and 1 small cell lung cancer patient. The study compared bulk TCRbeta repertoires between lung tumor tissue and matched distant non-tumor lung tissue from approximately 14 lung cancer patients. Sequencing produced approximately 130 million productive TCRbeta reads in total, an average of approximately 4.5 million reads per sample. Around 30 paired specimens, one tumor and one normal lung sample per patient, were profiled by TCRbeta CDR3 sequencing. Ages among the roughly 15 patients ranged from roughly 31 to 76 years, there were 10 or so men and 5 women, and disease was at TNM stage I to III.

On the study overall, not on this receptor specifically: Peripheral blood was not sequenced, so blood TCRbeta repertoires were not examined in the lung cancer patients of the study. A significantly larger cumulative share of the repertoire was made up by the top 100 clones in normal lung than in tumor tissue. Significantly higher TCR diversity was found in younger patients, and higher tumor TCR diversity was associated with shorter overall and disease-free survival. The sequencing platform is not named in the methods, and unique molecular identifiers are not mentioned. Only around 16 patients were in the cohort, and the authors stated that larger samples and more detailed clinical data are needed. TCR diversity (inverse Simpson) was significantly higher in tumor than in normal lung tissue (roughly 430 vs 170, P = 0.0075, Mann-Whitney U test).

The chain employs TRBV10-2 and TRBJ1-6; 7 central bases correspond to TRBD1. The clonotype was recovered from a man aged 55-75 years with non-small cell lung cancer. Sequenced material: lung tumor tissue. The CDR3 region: CASTWDRTGETSPLHF. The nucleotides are TGCGCCAGCACCTGGGATAGGACAGGAGAAACTTCACCCCTCCACTTT.